This T cell receptor beta chain was identified during a study of beta chain features in type 1 diabetes. Findings and limits, study-wide: Insertions at VDJ junctions were less frequent in type 1 diabetes patients. These patients also deleted more nucleotides at the same junctions. It was not settled here whether HLA type affects TCRB rearrangement.

Expressed TCRB transcripts were sequenced, since all the RNA that had been isolated was reverse transcribed. The method was immunoSEQ multiplex PCR; TCRdb's version includes in-frame clones alone and lacks a portion of them. The sample holds 970,000 or so clones; 15% to 20% are singletons and the top ten take 0.023%. As regards this clone: Its target is unknown.

Germline lookup yields CDR1 MNHEY and CDR2 SVGAGI. Unmatched junction bases numbered 9, after V lost 6 bases and J lost 5 bases. The CDR3 spans 15 residues. The sample comprised naive CD4+ T cells from blood. The TCR was taken from a woman younger than 30 in good health. The chain carries TRBV6-5 and TRBJ2-7; 11 nucleotides agree with TRBD2. This CDR3 reads CASRLAGGRVHEQYF. The CDR3 nucleotides are TGTGCCAGCAGGCTAGCGGGAGGCAGAGTCCACGAGCAGTACTTC.